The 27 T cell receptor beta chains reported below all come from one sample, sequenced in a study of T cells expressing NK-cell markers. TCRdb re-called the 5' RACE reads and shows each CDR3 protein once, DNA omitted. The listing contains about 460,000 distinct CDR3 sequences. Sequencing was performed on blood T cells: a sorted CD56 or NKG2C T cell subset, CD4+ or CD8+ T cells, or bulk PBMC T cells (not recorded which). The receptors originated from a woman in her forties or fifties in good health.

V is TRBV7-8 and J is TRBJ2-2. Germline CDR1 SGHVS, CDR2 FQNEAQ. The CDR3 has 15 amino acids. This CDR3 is CASSIQVVRGGELFF.

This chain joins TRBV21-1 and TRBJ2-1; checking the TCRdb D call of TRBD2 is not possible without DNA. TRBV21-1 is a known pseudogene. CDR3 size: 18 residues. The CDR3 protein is CASSKVKRESYNHNEQFF.

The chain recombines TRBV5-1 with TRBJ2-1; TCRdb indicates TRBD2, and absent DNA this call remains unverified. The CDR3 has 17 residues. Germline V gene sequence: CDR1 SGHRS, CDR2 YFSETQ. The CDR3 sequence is CASSLAGLAGNYNEQFF.

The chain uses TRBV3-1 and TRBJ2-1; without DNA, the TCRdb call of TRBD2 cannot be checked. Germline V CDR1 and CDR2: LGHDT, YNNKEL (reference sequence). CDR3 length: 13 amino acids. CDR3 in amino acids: CASSAWGPNEQFF.

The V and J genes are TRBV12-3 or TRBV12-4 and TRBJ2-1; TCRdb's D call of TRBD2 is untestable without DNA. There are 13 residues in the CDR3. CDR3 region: CASSGGRRGEQFF.

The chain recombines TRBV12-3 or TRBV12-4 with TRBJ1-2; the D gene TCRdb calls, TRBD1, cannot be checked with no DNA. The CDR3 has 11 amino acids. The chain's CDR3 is CASSPPGFLTF.

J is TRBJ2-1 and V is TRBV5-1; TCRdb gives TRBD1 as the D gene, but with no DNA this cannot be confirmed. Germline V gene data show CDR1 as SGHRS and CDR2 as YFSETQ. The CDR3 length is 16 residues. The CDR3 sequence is CASSLYRDRWGNEQFF.

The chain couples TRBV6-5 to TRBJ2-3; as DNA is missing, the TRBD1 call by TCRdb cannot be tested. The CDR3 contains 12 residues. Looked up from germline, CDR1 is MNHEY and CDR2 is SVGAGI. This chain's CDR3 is CASSRPGDTQYF.

CDR3 sequence reads: CASSPTRSSGNTIYF. V and J are TRBV18 and TRBJ1-3. This CDR3 has 15 amino acids. Germline assignment: CDR1 KGHSH and CDR2 LQKENI.

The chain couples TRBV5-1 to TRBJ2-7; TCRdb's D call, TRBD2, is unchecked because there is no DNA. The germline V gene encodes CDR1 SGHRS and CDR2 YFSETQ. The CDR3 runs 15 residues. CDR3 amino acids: CASSPGTSGSHEQYF.

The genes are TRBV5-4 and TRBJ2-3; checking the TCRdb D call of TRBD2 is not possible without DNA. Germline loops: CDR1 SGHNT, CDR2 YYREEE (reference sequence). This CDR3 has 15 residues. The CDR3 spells CASMESGTSTDTQYF.

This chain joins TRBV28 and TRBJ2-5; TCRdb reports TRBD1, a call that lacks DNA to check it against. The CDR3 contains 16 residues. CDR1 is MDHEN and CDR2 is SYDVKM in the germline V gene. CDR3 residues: CASRPIRGRGQETQYF.

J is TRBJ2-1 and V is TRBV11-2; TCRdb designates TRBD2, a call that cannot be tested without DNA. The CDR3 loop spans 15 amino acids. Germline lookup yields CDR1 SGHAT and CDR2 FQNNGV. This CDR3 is CASSLAGASIDEQFF.

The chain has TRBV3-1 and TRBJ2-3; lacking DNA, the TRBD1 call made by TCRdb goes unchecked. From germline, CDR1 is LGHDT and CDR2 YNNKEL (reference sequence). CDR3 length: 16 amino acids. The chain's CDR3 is CASSRLGHMVTDTQYF.

The chain's CDR3 is CATSKTGTGTDTQYF. V is TRBV15 and J is TRBJ2-3; TCRdb returns TRBD1, unconfirmable since there is no DNA. The CDR3 sequence is 15 residues long. Germline loops: CDR1 LNHNV, CDR2 YYDKDF (reference sequence).

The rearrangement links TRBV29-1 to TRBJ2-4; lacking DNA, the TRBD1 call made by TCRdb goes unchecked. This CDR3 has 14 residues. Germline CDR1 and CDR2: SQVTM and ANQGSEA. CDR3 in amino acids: CSARDRGRENIQYF.

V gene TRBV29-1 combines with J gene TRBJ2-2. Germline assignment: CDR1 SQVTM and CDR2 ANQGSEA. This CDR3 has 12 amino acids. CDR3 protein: CSAKDFTGELFF.

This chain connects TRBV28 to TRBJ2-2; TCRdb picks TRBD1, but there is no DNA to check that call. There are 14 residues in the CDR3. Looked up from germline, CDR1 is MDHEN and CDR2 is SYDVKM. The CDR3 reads CASGRQGSTGELFF. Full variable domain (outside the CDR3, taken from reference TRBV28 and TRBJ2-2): DVKVTQSSRYLVKRTGEKVFLECVQDMDHENMFWYRQDPGLGLRLIYFSYDVKMKEKGDIPEGYSVSREKKERFSLILESASTNQTSMYLCASGRQGSTGELFFGEGSRLTVL.

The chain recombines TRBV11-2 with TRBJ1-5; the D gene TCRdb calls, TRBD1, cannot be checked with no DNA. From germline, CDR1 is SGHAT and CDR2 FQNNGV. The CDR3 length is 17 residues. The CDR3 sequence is CASSFETGGAGNQPQHF.

The CDR3 region is CASSLRDGRDTQYF. J is TRBJ2-3 and V is TRBV7-8; TCRdb proposes TRBD1, but this gene call is untestable without DNA. The CDR3 is 14 amino acids. Germline CDR1 SGHVS, CDR2 FQNEAQ.

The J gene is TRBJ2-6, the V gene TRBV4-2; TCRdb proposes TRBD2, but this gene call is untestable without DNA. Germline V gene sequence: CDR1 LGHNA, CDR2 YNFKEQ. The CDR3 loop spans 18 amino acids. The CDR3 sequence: CASSHPKGLGSGANVLTF.

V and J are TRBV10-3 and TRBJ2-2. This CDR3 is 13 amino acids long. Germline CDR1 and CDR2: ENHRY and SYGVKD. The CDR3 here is CAIGRTNTGELFF.

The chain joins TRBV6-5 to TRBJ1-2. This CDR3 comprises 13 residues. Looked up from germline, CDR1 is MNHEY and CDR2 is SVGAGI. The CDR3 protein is CASGGGLNYGYTF.

The CDR3 sequence is CASSPGENEAFF. The V gene is TRBV5-1, the J gene TRBJ1-1; TCRdb lists TRBD1, though no DNA is available to test this call. The CDR3 runs 12 residues. Germline loops: CDR1 SGHRS, CDR2 YFSETQ.

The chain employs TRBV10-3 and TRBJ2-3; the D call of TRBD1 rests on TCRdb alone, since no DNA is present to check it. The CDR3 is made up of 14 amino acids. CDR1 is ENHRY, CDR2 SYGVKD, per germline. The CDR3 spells CAIRGQPPRVAQYF.

The CDR3 sequence is CASSLEGGPRPGELFF. This chain links TRBV12-3 or TRBV12-4 with TRBJ2-2; TCRdb proposes TRBD1, but this gene call is untestable without DNA. This CDR3 is 16 amino acids long.

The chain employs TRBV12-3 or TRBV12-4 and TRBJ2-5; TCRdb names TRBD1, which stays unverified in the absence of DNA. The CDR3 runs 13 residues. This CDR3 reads CASRMDWVETQYF.